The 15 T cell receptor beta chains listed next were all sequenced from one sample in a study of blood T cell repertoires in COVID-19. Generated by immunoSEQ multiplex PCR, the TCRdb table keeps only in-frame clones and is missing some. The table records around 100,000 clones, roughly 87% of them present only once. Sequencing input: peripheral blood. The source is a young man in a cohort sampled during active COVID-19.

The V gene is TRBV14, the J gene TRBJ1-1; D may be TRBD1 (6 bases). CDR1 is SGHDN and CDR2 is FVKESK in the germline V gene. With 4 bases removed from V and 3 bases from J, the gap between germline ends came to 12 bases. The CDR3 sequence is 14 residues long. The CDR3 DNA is TGTGCCAGCAGCCGTGGGGGGGCTTACACTGAAGCTTTCTTT. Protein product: CASSRGGAYTEAFF.

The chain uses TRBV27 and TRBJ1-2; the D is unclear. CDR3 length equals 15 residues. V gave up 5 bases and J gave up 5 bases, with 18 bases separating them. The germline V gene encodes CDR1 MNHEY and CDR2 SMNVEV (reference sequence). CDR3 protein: CASSPPPPFQYGYTF. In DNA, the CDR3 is TGTGCCAGCAGTCCCCCACCCCCATTTCAGTATGGCTACACCTTC.

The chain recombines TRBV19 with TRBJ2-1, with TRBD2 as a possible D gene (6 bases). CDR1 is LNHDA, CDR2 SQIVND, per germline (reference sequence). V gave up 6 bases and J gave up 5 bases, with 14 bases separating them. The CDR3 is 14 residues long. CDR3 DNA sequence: TGTGCCAGTAGGCTGGGACTCTTAGACAATGAGCAGTTCTTC. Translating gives CASRLGLLDNEQFF.

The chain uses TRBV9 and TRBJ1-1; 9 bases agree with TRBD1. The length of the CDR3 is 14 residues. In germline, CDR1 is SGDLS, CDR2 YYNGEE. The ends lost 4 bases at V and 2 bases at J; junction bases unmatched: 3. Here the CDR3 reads CASSPQGANTEAFF. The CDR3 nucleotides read TGTGCCAGCAGCCCACAGGGGGCCAACACTGAAGCTTTCTTT. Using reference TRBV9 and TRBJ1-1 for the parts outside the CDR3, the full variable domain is DSGVTQTPKHLITATGQRVTLRCSPRSGDLSVYWYQQSLDQGLQFLIQYYNGEERAKGNILERFSAQQFPDLHSELNLSSLELGDSALYFCASSPQGANTEAFFGQGTRLTVV.

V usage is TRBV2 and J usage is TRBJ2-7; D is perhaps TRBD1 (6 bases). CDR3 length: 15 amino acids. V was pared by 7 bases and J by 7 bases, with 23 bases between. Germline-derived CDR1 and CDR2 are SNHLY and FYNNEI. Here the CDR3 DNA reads TGTGCCAGCACACTAAGACCCGCACAGGGTCAGGAGCAGTACTTC. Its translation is CASTLRPAQGQEQYF.

CDR3 sequence: CASSEAGAYEQFF. DNA of the CDR3: TGTGCCAGCAGTGAAGCGGGAGCTTATGAGCAGTTCTTC. This chain links TRBV6-1 with TRBJ2-1; the D gene is possibly TRBD2 (5 bases). Trimming cost V 0 bases and J 8 bases, with 8 bases left between them. Germline V gene sequence: CDR1 MNHNS, CDR2 SASEGT. This CDR3 comprises 13 residues.

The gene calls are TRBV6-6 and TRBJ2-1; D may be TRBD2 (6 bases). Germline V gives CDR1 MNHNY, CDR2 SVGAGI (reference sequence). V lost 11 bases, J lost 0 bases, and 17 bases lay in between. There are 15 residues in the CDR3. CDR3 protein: CAAGSGPSSYNEQFF. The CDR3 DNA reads TGTGCCGCGGGGTCAGGCCCGAGCTCCTACAATGAGCAGTTCTTC.

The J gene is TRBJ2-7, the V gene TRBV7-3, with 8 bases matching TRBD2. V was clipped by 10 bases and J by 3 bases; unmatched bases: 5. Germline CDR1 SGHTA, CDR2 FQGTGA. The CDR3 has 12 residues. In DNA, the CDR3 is TGTGCCACCCCGGGAGGGGTCTACGAGCAGTACTTC. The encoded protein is CATPGGVYEQYF. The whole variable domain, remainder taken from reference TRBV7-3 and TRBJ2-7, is GAGVSQTPSNKVTEKGKYVELRCDPISGHTALYWYRQSLGQGPEFLIYFQGTGAADDSGLPNDRFFAVRPEGSVSTLKIQRTERGDSAVYLCATPGGVYEQYFGPGTRLTVT.

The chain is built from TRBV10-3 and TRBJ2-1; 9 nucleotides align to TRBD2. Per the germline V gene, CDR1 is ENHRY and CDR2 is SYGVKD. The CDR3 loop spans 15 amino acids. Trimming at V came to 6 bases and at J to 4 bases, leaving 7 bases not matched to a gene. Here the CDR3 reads CAISSRGGGYNEQFF. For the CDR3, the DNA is TGTGCCATCAGCTCGCGGGGGGGCGGTTACAATGAGCAGTTCTTC.

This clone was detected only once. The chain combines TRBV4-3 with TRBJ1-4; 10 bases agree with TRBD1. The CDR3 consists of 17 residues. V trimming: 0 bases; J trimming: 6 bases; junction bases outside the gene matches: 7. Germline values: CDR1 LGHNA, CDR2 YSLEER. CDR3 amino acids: CASSQERWDRGDEKLFF. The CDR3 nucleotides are TGCGCCAGCAGCCAAGAAAGGTGGGACAGGGGAGATGAAAAACTGTTTTTT.

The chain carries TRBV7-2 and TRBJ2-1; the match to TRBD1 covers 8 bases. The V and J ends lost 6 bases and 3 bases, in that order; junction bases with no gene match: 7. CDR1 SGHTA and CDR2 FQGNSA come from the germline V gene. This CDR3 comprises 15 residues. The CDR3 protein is CASRNDRGSYNEQFF. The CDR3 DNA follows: TGTGCCAGCAGAAACGACAGGGGAAGCTACAATGAGCAGTTCTTC.

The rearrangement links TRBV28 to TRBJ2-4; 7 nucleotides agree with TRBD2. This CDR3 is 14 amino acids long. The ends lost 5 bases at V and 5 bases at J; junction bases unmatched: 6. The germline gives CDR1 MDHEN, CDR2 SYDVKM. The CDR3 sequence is CASSDGGDQNIQYF. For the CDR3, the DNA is TGTGCCAGCAGTGATGGGGGGGATCAAAACATTCAGTACTTC.

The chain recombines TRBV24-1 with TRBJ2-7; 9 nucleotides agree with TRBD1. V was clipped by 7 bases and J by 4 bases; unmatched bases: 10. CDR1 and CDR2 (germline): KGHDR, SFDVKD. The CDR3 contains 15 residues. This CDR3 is CATRPCSGQGYEQYF. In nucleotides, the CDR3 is TGTGCCACCAGGCCCTGTTCGGGACAGGGTTACGAGCAGTACTTC.

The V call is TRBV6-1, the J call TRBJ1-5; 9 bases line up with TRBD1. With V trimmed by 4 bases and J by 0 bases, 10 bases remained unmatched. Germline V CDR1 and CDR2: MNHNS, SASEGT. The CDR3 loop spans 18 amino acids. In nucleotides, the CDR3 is TGTGCCAGCAGTGCCGACAGGGGGGAAGTTAATAGCAATCAGCCCCAGCATTTT. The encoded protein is CASSADRGEVNSNQPQHF.

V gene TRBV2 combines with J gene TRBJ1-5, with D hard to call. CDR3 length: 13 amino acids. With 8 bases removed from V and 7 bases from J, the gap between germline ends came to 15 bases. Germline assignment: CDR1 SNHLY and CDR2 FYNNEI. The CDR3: CASREGEWQPQHF. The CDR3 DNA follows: TGTGCCAGCCGGGAGGGAGAGTGGCAGCCCCAGCATTTT.